Shown below are 18 T cell receptor beta chains from a single sample sequenced in a study of blood T cell repertoires in COVID-19. Some clones are missing from TCRdb's copy, which holds only in-frame ones; the method was immunoSEQ multiplex PCR. The profile shows more than 300,000 clones, roughly nine tenths of them singletons. Material for sequencing was peripheral blood. These TCRs come from a woman younger than 45 with COVID-19, enrolled during active disease.

The chain combines TRBV21-1 with TRBJ1-5; no check of the table's D call, TRBD1, against the DNA was made. TRBV21-1 is marked as a pseudogene. The CDR3 totals 17 residues. CDR3 DNA: TGTGCCAGCAGCAAAAGGCCGGACAGGGGGCATCGACAGCCCCAGCATTTT. This translates into CASSKRPDRGHRQPQHF.

The CDR3 spells CASSTLGLLKEPLRGNTIYF. The DNA for the CDR3 is TGTGCCAGCAGCACCTTAGGACTACTTAAGGAGCCGTTGAGAGGAAACACCATATATTTT. The rearrangement joins TRBV7-9 to TRBJ1-3; no clear D gene. Trimming shortened V by 5 bases and J by 4 bases, and 30 bases separated the two germline ends. Germline-derived CDR1 and CDR2 are SEHNR and FQNEAQ (reference sequence). The CDR3 is made up of 20 amino acids.

This chain links TRBV29-1 with TRBJ1-1; D not resolved. The CDR3 runs 12 residues. Germline CDR1 SQVTM, CDR2 ANQGSEA. V gave up 4 bases and J gave up 1 base, with 7 bases separating them. CDR3 loop: CSVVLWNTEAFF. CDR3 DNA: TGCAGCGTTGTCCTCTGGAACACTGAAGCTTTCTTT.

This clone has only a few counts. The chain is built from TRBV19 and TRBJ2-4; 11 positions agree with TRBD2. The germline V gene has CDR1 LNHDA and CDR2 SQIVND (reference sequence). The V and J ends lost 3 bases and 5 bases, in that order; junction bases with no gene match: 6. There are 16 residues in the CDR3. CDR3 nucleotide sequence: TGTGCCAGTAGTATTTCGGCTAGCGGGGGGCAAAACATTCAGTACTTC. The encoded protein is CASSISASGGQNIQYF.

The chain joins TRBV29-1 to TRBJ2-1, with D perhaps TRBD1 (6 bases). This CDR3 has 11 residues. CDR1 SQVTM and CDR2 ANQGSEA come from the germline V gene. Trimming removed 5 bases at V and 11 bases at J, with 13 bases between. The CDR3 region is CSVSGDGQQFF. The CDR3, as DNA: TGCAGCGTTTCAGGGGATGGGCAGCAGTTCTTC.

V usage is TRBV9 and J usage is TRBJ1-4, with D hard to call. Germline V gives CDR1 SGDLS, CDR2 YYNGEE. The CDR3 has 16 residues. With 4 bases removed from V and 0 bases from J, the gap between germline ends came to 13 bases. CDR3 sequence reads: CASSLTPVPTNEKLFF. CDR3 DNA: TGTGCCAGCAGCTTGACTCCCGTACCAACTAATGAAAAACTGTTTTTT.

This clone has more than one count but fewer than ten. CDR3 DNA: TGTGCCAGCCGGCAGGGCGTTGGAAACACCATATATTTT. It specifies CASRQGVGNTIYF. V is TRBV6-5 and J is TRBJ1-3, with a weak D call TRBD1 (5 bases). This CDR3 spans 13 amino acids. Per germline, CDR1 MNHEY and CDR2 SVGAGI. Trimming took 8 bases from V and 3 from J, leaving 11 bases between them.

This clone was seen only a few times. This sequence joins TRBV19 and TRBJ1-5; no firm D call. Looked up from germline, CDR1 is LNHDA and CDR2 is SQIVND (reference sequence). This CDR3 has 12 residues. V was pared by 7 bases and J by 1 base, with 5 bases between. The CDR3 coding sequence is TGTGCCAGTACCGCGAGCAATCAGCCCCAGCATTTT. Translating gives CASTASNQPQHF.

The chain combines TRBV10-3 with TRBJ1-6; 10 bases are a match to TRBD1. J was trimmed by 9 bases and V by 2 bases; bases with no gene match: 1. This CDR3 has 14 residues. CDR1 is ENHRY, CDR2 SYGVKD, per germline. CDR3 nucleotide sequence: TGTGCCATCAGTGAGGACAGGGGGCCTTCACCCCTCCACTTT. Its protein product is CAISEDRGPSPLHF.

J is TRBJ1-6 and V is TRBV14; weak D call: TRBD1 (6 bases). V dropped 2 bases and J dropped 7 bases, with 15 bases sitting between them. Germline V gene data show CDR1 as SGHDN and CDR2 as FVKESK. The CDR3 extends over 16 amino acids. DNA of the CDR3: TGTGCCAGCAGCCAAAGTCTCGGACAGTACAATTCACCCCTCCACTTT. This encodes CASSQSLGQYNSPLHF. The whole variable domain, filled in from reference TRBV14 and TRBJ1-6, reads EAGVTQFPSHSVIEKGQTVTLRCDPISGHDNLYWYRRVMGKEIKFLLHFVKESKQDESGMPNNRFLAERTGGTYSTLKVQPAELEDSGVYFCASSQSLGQYNSPLHFGNGTRLTVT.

The V gene is TRBV6-5, the J gene TRBJ1-1, with 7 bases that match TRBD1. J lost 2 bases, V lost 4 bases, and 7 bases had no gene match. This CDR3 contains 15 residues. Germline lookup yields CDR1 MNHEY and CDR2 SVGAGI. The CDR3 nucleotides are TGTGCCAGCAGTTCTCTACAGGGGAGAAACACTGAAGCTTTCTTT. The encoded protein is CASSSLQGRNTEAFF.

The V call is TRBV2, the J call TRBJ1-2; 8 bases align to TRBD1. From germline, CDR1 is SNHLY and CDR2 FYNNEI. J gave up 7 bases and V 2 bases, and 6 bases lay outside the gene matches. The length of the CDR3 is 14 residues. The CDR3 region is CASSEQGAWSGYTF. CDR3 DNA sequence: TGTGCCAGCAGTGAACAGGGGGCGTGGAGTGGCTACACCTTC.

V gene TRBV5-4 combines with J gene TRBJ2-3; 11 bases align to TRBD2. This CDR3 contains 17 residues. V dropped 1 base and J dropped 1; count of bases not matched to a gene: 5. CDR1 is SGHNT, CDR2 YYREEE, per germline (reference sequence). The CDR3 nucleotides read TGTGCCAGCAGCTTGAGAAAACTAGCGGGGGGCACAGATACGCAGTATTTT. This gives the protein CASSLRKLAGGTDTQYF.

The V call is TRBV21-1, the J call TRBJ2-2; the D call TRBD1 from the table was never checked on the DNA. TRBV21-1 is noted as a pseudogene. The CDR3 totals 14 residues. For the CDR3, the DNA is TGTGCCAGCGGGCCCCGACAGGGCGCCGGGGAGCTGTTTTTT. Its protein is CASGPRQGAGELFF.

CDR3 nucleotides: TGTGCCTGGAGTGTACCACTTAATCAGCCCCAGCATTTT. As protein: CAWSVPLNQPQHF. V gene TRBV30 combines with J gene TRBJ1-5; unclear D gene. Trimming removed 0 bases from V and 4 bases from J, with 7 bases in between. Germline CDR1 GTSNPN, CDR2 SVGIG (reference sequence). The CDR3 has 13 residues. Based on the CDR3 plus reference TRBV30 and TRBJ1-5, the full variable domain is SQTIHQWPATLVQPVGSPLSLECTVEGTSNPNLYWYRQAAGRGLQLLFYSVGIGQISSEVPQNLSASRPQDRQFILSSKKLLLSDSGFYLCAWSVPLNQPQHFGDGTRLSIL.

This clone was detected once. The V and J genes are TRBV28 and TRBJ2-4; D may be TRBD2 (6 bases). CDR3 length: 15 amino acids. Per germline, CDR1 MDHEN and CDR2 SYDVKM. Trimming removed 6 bases from V and 1 base from J, with 13 bases in between. The CDR3 DNA follows: TGTGCCAGCAGCGAGATTGGGGGGGCCAAAAACATTCAGTACTTC. It is translated as CASSEIGGAKNIQYF.

This clone was detected only once. This rearrangement joins TRBV27 to TRBJ1-2; TRBD1 matches 11 bases. The V gene end was trimmed by 5 bases and the J gene end by 7 bases; junction bases not matched to a gene: 6. CDR3 size: 14 residues. CDR1 MNHEY and CDR2 SMNVEV come from the germline V gene (reference sequence). As DNA, the CDR3 is TGTGCCAGCAGTGGGGACAGGGGGTTTAGTGGCTACACCTTC. Translating it yields CASSGDRGFSGYTF.

The chain combines TRBV24-1 with TRBJ2-3; no definite D call. V lost 9 bases and J lost 1, with 13 bases in between. Germline CDR1 reads KGHDR; CDR2 reads SFDVKD. The CDR3 length is 14 residues. This chain's CDR3 is CATSVGAGTDTQYF. The CDR3, as DNA: TGTGCCACCTCCGTAGGCGCGGGCACAGATACGCAGTATTTT.